The 23 T cell receptor beta chains listed next were all sequenced from one sample in a study of T cells in lung cancer brain metastases (dated 2018 in TCRdb). Library preparation used the immunoSEQ multiplex PCR assay. Here the immuneACCESS table is served through TCRdb, limited to in-frame sequences with V and J called. Missing clones are a known gap in these copies; in checked studies unresolved V genes cover under half, and the rest lacks a known reason. This sample holds about 5,500 clones; over 75% were observed only once. The ten largest clones take up less than 10% of the sample. The sample taken for sequencing was tumor tissue from a brain metastasis. In the paper's terms, the cell subset or site label means: paired resected brain metastasis. The receptors stem from a woman aged 50 to 60 with non-small cell lung cancer that had spread to the brain.

Only one count was recorded for this clone. The junction departs from germline at one end; a sequencing error may be responsible. The J gene is TRBJ2-2, the V gene TRBV7-6; weak D call: TRBD1 (5 bases). The CDR3 contains 13 residues. Germline lookup yields CDR1 SGHVS and CDR2 FNYEAQ. CDR3: CTSEQARSGELFF. CDR3 nucleotide sequence: TGTACCAGCGAACAGGCCAGGTCCGGGGAGCTGTTTTTT.

The genes are TRBV29-1 and TRBJ1-2; the D is unclear. Trimming left V 4 bases short and J 0 bases short, with 12 bases between. This CDR3 has 14 residues. In germline, CDR1 is SQVTM, CDR2 ANQGSEA. In DNA, the CDR3 is TGCAGCGTTGTAGAGGGAGGAACTAACTATGGCTACACCTTC. Translating gives CSVVEGGTNYGYTF.

The chain links TRBV19 to TRBJ2-1, with TRBD2 identical over 11 bases. CDR1 is LNHDA, CDR2 SQIVND, per germline (reference sequence). This CDR3 region has 13 residues. V dropped 9 bases and J dropped 3; count of bases not matched to a gene: 1. DNA for the CDR3: TGTGCCAGCCTAGCGGGGGGCTACAATGAGCAGTTCTTC. This sequence encodes CASLAGGYNEQFF.

In this sample, this clone turned up once. The V and J genes are TRBV5-1 and TRBJ1-2; D is perhaps TRBD1 (6 bases). V dropped 4 bases and J dropped 7 bases, with 20 bases sitting between them. In germline, CDR1 is SGHRS, CDR2 YFSETQ. The CDR3 contains 15 residues. The CDR3, as DNA: TGCGCCAGCAGCGTCCGCCTGGGGGGGGCTAGTGGCTACACCTTC. Its protein is CASSVRLGGASGYTF.

This chain uses TRBV2 with TRBJ2-7, with D unclear. V lost 4 bases and J 1 base, leaving 11 bases between the germline ends. Germline V gene sequence: CDR1 SNHLY, CDR2 FYNNEI. There are 14 residues in the CDR3. In DNA form, the CDR3 reads TGTGCCAGCAGTGTCCCTGCCTATTCCTACGAGCAGTACTTC. Encoded protein: CASSVPAYSYEQYF.

CDR3 bases: TGTGCCAATTCACCCCGACGGGACAATCAGCCCCAGCATTTT. It encodes CANSPRRDNQPQHF. This chain links TRBV28 with TRBJ1-5; D remains ambiguous. V lost 10 bases, J lost 3 bases, and 16 bases lay in between. CDR1 and CDR2 from the germline V gene are MDHEN and SYDVKM. The CDR3 is 14 amino acids. Full variable domain (remainder filled in from reference TRBV28 and TRBJ1-5): DVKVTQSSRYLVKRTGEKVFLECVQDMDHENMFWYRQDPGLGLRLIYFSYDVKMKEKGDIPEGYSVSREKKERFSLILESASTNQTSMYLCANSPRRDNQPQHFGDGTRLSIL.

The rearrangement uses TRBV10-3 and TRBJ2-7; D might be TRBD1 (6 bases). This CDR3 contains 13 residues. Trimming took 6 bases from V and 2 from J, leaving 11 bases between them. The germline CDR1 and CDR2 sequences are ENHRY and SYGVKD. The DNA for the CDR3 is TGTGCCATCAGGCCGGGACAAGCCTACGAGCAGTACTTC. This gives the protein CAIRPGQAYEQYF.

The chain couples TRBV7-2 to TRBJ2-1, with a tentative D call TRBD2 (5 bases). The CDR3 has 15 residues. Germline lookup yields CDR1 SGHTA and CDR2 FQGNSA. V dropped 2 bases and J dropped 6 bases, with 14 bases sitting between them. The CDR3 DNA reads TGTGCCAGCAGCTTAAGCGGCCAACCATCCAATGAGCAGTTCTTC. Protein: CASSLSGQPSNEQFF.

The J gene is TRBJ1-5, the V gene TRBV4-3, with D unclear. In germline, CDR1 is LGHNA, CDR2 YSLEER. The V gene lost 0 bases and the J gene lost 4 bases, with 10 bases spanning the gap. The CDR3 has 15 amino acids. CDR3 bases: TGCGCCAGCAGCCAAGATGGGATGGGGAATCAGCCCCAGCATTTT. Translation gives CASSQDGMGNQPQHF.

The rearrangement links TRBV5-1 to TRBJ2-1; TRBD2 matches at 10 bases. The CDR3 sequence is 17 residues long. Germline values: CDR1 SGHRS, CDR2 YFSETQ. V lost 0 bases to trimming and J lost 0 bases; unmatched junction nucleotides: 3. CDR3 protein: CASSLGPSGSSYNEQFF. The CDR3 DNA follows: TGCGCCAGCAGCTTGGGTCCTAGCGGGAGCTCCTACAATGAGCAGTTCTTC.

The chain's CDR3 is CASRRAGGSLDEQFF. The CDR3 DNA is TGTGCCAGTAGAAGGGCGGGAGGCTCCCTGGATGAGCAGTTCTTC. This chain uses TRBV19 with TRBJ2-1, with 8 bases fitting TRBD2. CDR1 is LNHDA and CDR2 is SQIVND in the germline V gene (reference sequence). The CDR3 has 15 residues. V dropped 6 bases and J dropped 8; count of bases not matched to a gene: 12. The variable domain in full, completed from reference TRBV19 and TRBJ2-1, reads DGGITQSPKYLFRKEGQNVTLSCEQNLNHDAMYWYRQDPGQGLRLIYYSQIVNDFQKGDIAEGYSVSREKKESFPLTVTSAQKNPTAFYLCASRRAGGSLDEQFFGPGTRLTVL.

The chain links TRBV11-2 to TRBJ2-7; tentative D call: TRBD1 (5 bases). Germline V lookup: CDR1 SGHAT, CDR2 FQNNGV. The CDR3 is made up of 17 amino acids. Trimming stripped 9 bases from V and 2 bases from J, with 26 bases between. The CDR3 spells CASSLGQGKNNAYEQYF. In DNA form, the CDR3 reads TGTGCCAGTTCTCTAGGGCAGGGTAAAAATAATGCCTACGAGCAGTACTTC.

The chain couples TRBV19 to TRBJ1-5; D not resolved. Trimming took off 1 base at V and 0 bases at J, with 7 bases between the two ends. The CDR3 is 15 amino acids. Germline V gene sequence: CDR1 LNHDA, CDR2 SQIVND (reference sequence). The CDR3 is CASSIVGYSNQPQHF. Here the CDR3 DNA reads TGTGCCAGTAGTATAGTCGGGTATAGCAATCAGCCCCAGCATTTT.

This chain joins TRBV28 and TRBJ2-1; 10 positions agree with TRBD2. CDR3 length equals 15 residues. The trim removed 2 bases at V and 7 bases at J, leaving 5 bases unmatched. Germline CDR1 is MDHEN and CDR2 is SYDVKM. The CDR3: CASSLIAGGRNEQFF. CDR3 DNA sequence: TGTGCCAGCAGTTTAATAGCGGGAGGTAGGAATGAGCAGTTCTTC.

The rearrangement uses TRBV27 and TRBJ2-7; D is uncertain. Looked up from germline, CDR1 is MNHEY and CDR2 is SMNVEV (reference sequence). CDR3 length: 14 residues. V dropped 5 bases and J dropped 5 bases, with 16 bases sitting between them. CDR3 nucleotides: TGTGCCAGCAGTCCGTATCGAGCATCCGACGAGCAGTACTTC. Translated, it gives CASSPYRASDEQYF.

The chain has TRBV6-5 and TRBJ2-3; 9 bases fit TRBD1. The CDR3 is made up of 15 amino acids. V was pared by 6 bases and J by 2 bases, with 6 bases of the junction left unmatched. Germline V lookup: CDR1 MNHEY, CDR2 SVGAGI. CDR3 amino acids: CASRSGQGYTDTQYF. DNA for the CDR3: TGTGCCAGCAGAAGCGGACAGGGGTACACAGATACGCAGTATTTT.

The rearrangement links TRBV25-1 to TRBJ2-7; D is uncertain. V was trimmed by 3 bases and J by 4 bases, leaving 13 bases between them. Germline lookup yields CDR1 MGHDK and CDR2 SYGVNS. The CDR3 is 14 residues long. The CDR3 here is CASSDTNPSYEQYF. The CDR3 region has the DNA TGTGCCAGCAGTGACACGAACCCATCTTACGAGCAGTACTTC.

The table lists this clone with a count of one. V usage is TRBV28 and J usage is TRBJ2-1; D assignment may be TRBD1 or TRBD2 (5 bases each). Trimming stripped 3 bases from V and 3 bases from J, with 12 bases between. Per germline, CDR1 MDHEN and CDR2 SYDVKM. The CDR3 contains 15 residues. CDR3 in amino acids: CASSLEAGNYNEQFF. The CDR3 region has the DNA TGTGCCAGCAGTTTGGAGGCAGGGAACTACAATGAGCAGTTCTTC.

This rearrangement joins TRBV18 to TRBJ1-1; 7 nucleotides align to TRBD1. This CDR3 comprises 15 residues. V lost 3 bases, J lost 7 bases, and 11 bases stayed unmatched. Germline V gives CDR1 KGHSH, CDR2 LQKENI. The CDR3 DNA is TGTGCCAGCTCACCGTCTGGACAGGCCCGTTTTGAAGCTTTCTTT. This codes for CASSPSGQARFEAFF.

On this clone: A much bigger clone sits one base away, suggesting this may be a read error. The chain carries TRBV6-5 and TRBJ1-5; possible D gene TRBD1, 5 bases. Germline-derived CDR1 and CDR2 are MNHEY and SVGAGI. The CDR3 totals 13 residues. The CDR3 sequence: CVSSRGTNQPQHF. The CDR3 region has the DNA TGTGTCAGCAGTAGGGGCACAAATCAGCCCCAGCATTTT.

This clone was seen once. V and J are TRBV19 and TRBJ1-1, with D hard to call. Germline V gene data show CDR1 as LNHDA and CDR2 as SQIVND (reference sequence). The CDR3 contains 15 residues. The V end was cut by 1 base, the J end by 4 bases, with 13 bases between. The CDR3 DNA reads TGTGCCAGTAGTATAGGAGCACGGACGCTCACTGAAGCTTTCTTT. The encoded protein is CASSIGARTLTEAFF.

The chain uses TRBV4-2 and TRBJ2-3; TRBD1 matches at 7 bases. V shed 2 bases and J 4 bases; nucleotides not matched to a gene: 6. Germline V gene data show CDR1 as LGHNA and CDR2 as YNFKEQ. This CDR3 has 15 amino acids. This CDR3 is CASSQSMGTADTQYF. The CDR3 DNA reads TGTGCCAGCAGCCAAAGTATGGGGACAGCAGATACGCAGTATTTT.

The chain links TRBV12-5 to TRBJ2-1; D might be TRBD1 (6 bases). The CDR3 runs to 16 residues. Germline lookup yields CDR1 LGHNT and CDR2 FRNRAP. Trimming stripped 1 base from V and 2 bases from J, with 12 bases between. This CDR3 reads CASGLDHRVPYNEQFF. The DNA of the CDR3 is TGTGCTAGTGGTTTGGACCACAGGGTCCCCTACAATGAGCAGTTCTTC.